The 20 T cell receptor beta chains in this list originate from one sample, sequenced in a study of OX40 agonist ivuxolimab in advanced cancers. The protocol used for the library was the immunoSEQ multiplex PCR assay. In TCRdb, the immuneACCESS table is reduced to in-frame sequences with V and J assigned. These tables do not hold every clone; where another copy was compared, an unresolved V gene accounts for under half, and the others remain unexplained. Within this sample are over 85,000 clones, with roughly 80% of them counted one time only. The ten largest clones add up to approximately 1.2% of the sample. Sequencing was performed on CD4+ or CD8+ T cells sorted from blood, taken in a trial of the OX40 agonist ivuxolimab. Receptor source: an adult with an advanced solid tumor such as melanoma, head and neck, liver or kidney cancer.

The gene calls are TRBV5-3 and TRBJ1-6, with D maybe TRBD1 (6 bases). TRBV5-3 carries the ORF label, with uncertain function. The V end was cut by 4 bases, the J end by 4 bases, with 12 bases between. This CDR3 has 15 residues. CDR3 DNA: TGTGCCAGAAGCCCGGGGGGGCAGTATAATTCACCCCTCCACTTT. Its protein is CARSPGGQYNSPLHF.

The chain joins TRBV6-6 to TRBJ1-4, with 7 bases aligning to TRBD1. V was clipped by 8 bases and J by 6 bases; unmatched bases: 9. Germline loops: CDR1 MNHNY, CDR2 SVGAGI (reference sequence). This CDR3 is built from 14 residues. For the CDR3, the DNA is TGTGCCAGCCACAAAGACAGGGTTTATGAAAAACTGTTTTTT. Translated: CASHKDRVYEKLFF.

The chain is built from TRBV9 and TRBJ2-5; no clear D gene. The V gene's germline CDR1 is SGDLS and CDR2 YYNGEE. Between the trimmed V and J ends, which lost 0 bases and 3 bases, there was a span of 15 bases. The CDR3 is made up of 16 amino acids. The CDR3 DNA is TGTGCCAGCAGCGTAGCAGGAACCTACACCGAAGAGACCCAGTACTTC. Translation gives CASSVAGTYTEETQYF.

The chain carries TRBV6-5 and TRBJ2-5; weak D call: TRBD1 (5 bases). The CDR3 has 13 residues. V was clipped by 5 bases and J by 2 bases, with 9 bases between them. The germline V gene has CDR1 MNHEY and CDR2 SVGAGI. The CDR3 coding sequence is TGTGCCAGCAGTCGCTGGACACAAGAGACCCAGTACTTC. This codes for CASSRWTQETQYF.

The chain's CDR3 is CASSTDYYGYTF. As DNA, the CDR3 is TGTGCCAGTAGTACGGACTACTATGGCTACACCTTC. This chain links TRBV19 with TRBJ1-2, with no clear D. This CDR3 has 12 amino acids. Germline-derived CDR1 and CDR2 are LNHDA and SQIVND (reference sequence). The V and J ends lost 4 bases and 3 bases respectively, with 6 bases between them. The whole variable domain, remainder taken from reference TRBV19 and TRBJ1-2, is DGGITQSPKYLFRKEGQNVTLSCEQNLNHDAMYWYRQDPGQGLRLIYYSQIVNDFQKGDIAEGYSVSREKKESFPLTVTSAQKNPTAFYLCASSTDYYGYTFGSGTRLTVV.

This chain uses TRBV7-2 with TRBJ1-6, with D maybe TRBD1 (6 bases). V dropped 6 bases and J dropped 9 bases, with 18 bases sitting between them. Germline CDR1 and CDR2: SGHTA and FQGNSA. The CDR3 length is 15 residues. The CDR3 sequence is CASRSNRGGFSPLHF. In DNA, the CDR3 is TGTGCCAGCAGGTCAAATAGGGGGGGGTTTTCACCCCTCCACTTT.

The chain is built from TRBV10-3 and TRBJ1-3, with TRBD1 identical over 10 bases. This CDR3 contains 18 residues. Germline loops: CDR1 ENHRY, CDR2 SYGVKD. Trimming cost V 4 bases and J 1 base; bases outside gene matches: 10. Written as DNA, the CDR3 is TGTGCCATCAGTGGGCGACAGGGGGCCGTTCTATCTGGAAACACCATATATTTT. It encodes CAISGRQGAVLSGNTIYF.

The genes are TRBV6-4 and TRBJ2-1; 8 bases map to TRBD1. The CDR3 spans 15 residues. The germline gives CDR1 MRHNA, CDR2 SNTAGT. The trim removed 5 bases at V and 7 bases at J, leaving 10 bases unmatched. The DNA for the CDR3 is TGTGCCAGCAGTACAGAGGACAGGGAGTTGAATGAGCAGTTCTTC. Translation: CASSTEDRELNEQFF.

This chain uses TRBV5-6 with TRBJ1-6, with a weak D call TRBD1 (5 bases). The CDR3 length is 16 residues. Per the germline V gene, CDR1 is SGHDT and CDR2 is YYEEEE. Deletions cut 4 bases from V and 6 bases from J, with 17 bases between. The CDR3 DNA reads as TGTGCCAGCAGCCCGTTCCGGGACGAATTTAATTCACCCCTCCACTTT. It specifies CASSPFRDEFNSPLHF.

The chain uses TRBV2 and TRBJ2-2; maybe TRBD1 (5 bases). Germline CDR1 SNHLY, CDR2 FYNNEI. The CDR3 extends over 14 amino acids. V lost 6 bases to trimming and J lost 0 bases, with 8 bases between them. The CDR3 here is CASSRAPNTGELFF. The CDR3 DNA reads TGTGCCAGCAGCAGGGCCCCGAACACCGGGGAGCTGTTTTTT.

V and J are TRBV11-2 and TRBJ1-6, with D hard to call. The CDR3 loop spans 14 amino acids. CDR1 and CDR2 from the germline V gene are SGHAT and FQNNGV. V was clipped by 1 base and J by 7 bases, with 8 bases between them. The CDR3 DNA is TGTGCCAGCAGCTTAGGATCGGGGAATTCACCCCTCCACTTT. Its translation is CASSLGSGNSPLHF.

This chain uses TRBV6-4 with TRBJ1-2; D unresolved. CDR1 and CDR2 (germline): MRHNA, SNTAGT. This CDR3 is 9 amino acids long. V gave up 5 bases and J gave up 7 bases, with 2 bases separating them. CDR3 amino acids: CASSTGYTF. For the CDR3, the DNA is TGTGCCAGCAGTACTGGCTACACCTTC.

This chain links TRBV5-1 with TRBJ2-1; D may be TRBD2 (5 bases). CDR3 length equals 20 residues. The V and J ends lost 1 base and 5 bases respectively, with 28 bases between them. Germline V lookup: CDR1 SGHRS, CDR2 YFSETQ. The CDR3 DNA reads TGCGCCAGCAGCTTGAGGCCCCAACAACTACAGAGGGCTCCGAACAATGAGCAGTTCTTC. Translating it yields CASSLRPQQLQRAPNNEQFF.

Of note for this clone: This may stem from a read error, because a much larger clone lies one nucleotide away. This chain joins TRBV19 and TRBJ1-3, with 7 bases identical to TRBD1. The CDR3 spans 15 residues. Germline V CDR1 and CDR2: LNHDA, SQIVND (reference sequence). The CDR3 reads CASSQGGLSGNTTYF. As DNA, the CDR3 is TGTGCCAGTAGCCAGGGGGGCCTCTCTGGAAACACCACATATTTT.

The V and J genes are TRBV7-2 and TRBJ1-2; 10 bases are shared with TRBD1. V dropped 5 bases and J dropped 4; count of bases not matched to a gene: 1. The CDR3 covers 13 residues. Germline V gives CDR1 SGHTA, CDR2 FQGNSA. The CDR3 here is CASSRTGGYGYTF. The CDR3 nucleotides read TGTGCCAGCAGCCGGACAGGGGGCTATGGCTACACCTTC. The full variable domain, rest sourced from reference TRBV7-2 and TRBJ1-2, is GAGVSQSPSNKVTEKGKDVELRCDPISGHTALYWYRQSLGQGLEFLIYFQGNSAPDKSGLPSDRFSAERTGGSVSTLTIQRTQQEDSAVYLCASSRTGGYGYTFGSGTRLTVV.

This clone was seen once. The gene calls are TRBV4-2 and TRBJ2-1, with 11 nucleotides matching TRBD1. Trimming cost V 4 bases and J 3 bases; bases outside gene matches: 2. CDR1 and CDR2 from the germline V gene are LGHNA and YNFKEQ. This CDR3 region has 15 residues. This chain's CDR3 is CASSPGTGGYNEQFF. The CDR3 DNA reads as TGTGCCAGCAGCCCCGGGACAGGGGGCTACAATGAGCAGTTCTTC.

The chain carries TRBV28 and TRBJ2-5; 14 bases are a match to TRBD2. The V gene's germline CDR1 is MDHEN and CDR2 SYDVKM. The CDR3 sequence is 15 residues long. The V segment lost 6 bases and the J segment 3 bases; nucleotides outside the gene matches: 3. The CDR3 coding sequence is TGTGCCAGCAGCCGGACTAGCGGGGGGAAAGAGACCCAGTACTTC. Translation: CASSRTSGGKETQYF.

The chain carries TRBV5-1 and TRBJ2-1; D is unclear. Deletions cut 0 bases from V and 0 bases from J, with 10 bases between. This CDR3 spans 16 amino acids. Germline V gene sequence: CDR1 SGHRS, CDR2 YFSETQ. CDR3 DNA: TGCGCCAGCAGCTTGGTGGCGGCTAGCTCCTACAATGAGCAGTTCTTC. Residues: CASSLVAASSYNEQFF.

CDR3: CAISAGTRFEQFF. The DNA of the CDR3 is TGTGCCATCTCGGCGGGGACTAGATTTGAGCAGTTCTTC. The chain has TRBV10-3 and TRBJ2-1, with TRBD2 matching 8 bases. Germline trimming cut 8 bases from V and 9 bases from J; bases unmatched to any gene: 9. The V gene's germline CDR1 is ENHRY and CDR2 SYGVKD. The CDR3 runs to 13 residues.

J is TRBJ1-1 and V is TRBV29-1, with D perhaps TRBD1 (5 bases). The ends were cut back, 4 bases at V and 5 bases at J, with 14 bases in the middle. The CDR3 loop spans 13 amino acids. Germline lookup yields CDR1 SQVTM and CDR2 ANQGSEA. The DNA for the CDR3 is TGCAGCGTTGTGAAGACAGACCTAACTGAAGCTTTCTTT. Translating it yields CSVVKTDLTEAFF.